What follows describes a single T cell receptor (beta chain). What it recognizes is unknown. TCRdb reprocessed the 5' RACE reads; each CDR3 protein has one entry and no DNA is given. The listing contains over 250,000 distinct CDR3 sequences. Germline values: CDR1 SQVTM, CDR2 ANQGSEA. The CDR3 covers 15 residues. This sample was included in a study of T cells expressing NK-cell markers. About the study: Sorted T-cell subsets CD3+CD56+NKG2C+, CD3+CD56+NKG2C- and CD3+CD56-NKG2C+ were TCR beta-sequenced. The authors sequenced eight donors, of whom seven were HCMV-seropositive and one was seronegative.

Study outcomes and limitations: HCMV specificity of expanded NKG2C+ T cell clones remained unclear.

Sequences were obtained from blood T cells: a sorted CD56 or NKG2C T cell subset, CD4+ or CD8+ T cells, or bulk PBMC T cells (not recorded which). This TCR derives from a woman aged 18-70 years in good health. The rearrangement links TRBV29-1 to TRBJ1-4. The CDR3 region is CSVGGPAEVGEKLFF.